The 21 T cell receptor beta chains reported below all come from one sample, sequenced in a study of blood T cell repertoires in COVID-19. Libraries were prepared by immunoSEQ multiplex PCR; TCRdb keeps only in-frame clonotypes and omits some of them. The sample holds 70,000 to 95,000 clones, around four fifths seen once. Specimen: peripheral blood. These receptors all stem from a woman in her seventies with active or convalescent COVID-19.

This clone came up a few times. The chain's CDR3 is CSVDSPTNYGYTF. CDR3 coding DNA: TGCAGCGTCGACAGCCCAACTAACTATGGCTACACCTTC. The rearrangement links TRBV29-1 to TRBJ1-2; D is perhaps TRBD1 (5 bases). This CDR3 region has 13 residues. V dropped 6 bases and J dropped 0 bases, with 11 bases sitting between them. CDR1 is SQVTM, CDR2 ANQGSEA, per germline.

This clone was observed once. The chain recombines TRBV9 with TRBJ2-3, with D uncertain. V was trimmed by 1 base and J by 4 bases, leaving 4 bases between them. The CDR3 is 12 amino acids. CDR1 and CDR2 from the germline V gene are SGDLS and YYNGEE. CDR3 in amino acids: CASSVSSDTQYF. The DNA of the CDR3 is TGTGCCAGCAGCGTATCTTCAGATACGCAGTATTTT. Full variable domain (remainder filled in from reference TRBV9 and TRBJ2-3): DSGVTQTPKHLITATGQRVTLRCSPRSGDLSVYWYQQSLDQGLQFLIQYYNGEERAKGNILERFSAQQFPDLHSELNLSSLELGDSALYFCASSVSSDTQYFGPGTRLTVL.

The V and J genes are TRBV10-3 and TRBJ1-6; TRBD1 is a possible D gene (5 bases). V gave up 0 bases and J gave up 7 bases, with 10 bases separating them. The CDR3 extends over 15 amino acids. Germline loops: CDR1 ENHRY, CDR2 SYGVKD. The DNA of the CDR3 is TGTGCCATCAGTGAGTCGGGAGGGGAAAATTCACCCCTCCACTTT. This gives the protein CAISESGGENSPLHF.

In DNA, the CDR3 is TGTGCCAGCACCGCCACATCCGGAGCGTCAACTAATGAAAAACTGTTTTTT. It specifies CASTATSGASTNEKLFF. The chain couples TRBV28 to TRBJ1-4, with unresolved D. Germline assignment: CDR1 MDHEN and CDR2 SYDVKM. Trimming left V 7 bases short and J 0 bases short, with 18 bases between. The CDR3 is 17 amino acids.

The V and J genes are TRBV5-1 and TRBJ2-3, with TRBD2 identical over 8 bases. Germline assignment: CDR1 SGHRS and CDR2 YFSETQ. The V gene end was trimmed by 9 bases and the J gene end by 6 bases; junction bases not matched to a gene: 9. The CDR3 is made up of 13 amino acids. DNA for the CDR3: TGCGCCACCCGGGGGGGCCTGGCGGATACGCAGTATTTT. This sequence encodes CATRGGLADTQYF.

This rearrangement joins TRBV7-9 to TRBJ2-5, with D possibly being TRBD2 (7 bases). Trimming cost V 11 bases and J 5 bases, with 18 bases left between them. Germline V CDR1 and CDR2: SEHNR, FQNEAQ (reference sequence). CDR3 length equals 13 residues. The CDR3 reads CASGRGAGETQYF. The CDR3 DNA follows: TGTGCCTCGGGACGGGGGGCTGGTGAGACCCAGTACTTC.

The rearrangement links TRBV7-9 to TRBJ1-2; tentative D call: TRBD1 (6 bases). In germline, CDR1 is SEHNR, CDR2 FQNEAQ (reference sequence). Trimming shortened V by 3 bases and J by 1 base, and 6 bases separated the two germline ends. The CDR3 contains 13 residues. This chain's CDR3 is CASSLDSNYGYTF. The CDR3 DNA is TGTGCCAGCAGCTTGGACAGTAACTATGGCTACACCTTC.

This rearrangement joins TRBV6-5 to TRBJ1-1, with D possibly being TRBD1 (5 bases). This CDR3 is built from 13 residues. In germline, CDR1 is MNHEY, CDR2 SVGAGI. V lost 4 bases and J 4 bases, leaving 10 bases between the germline ends. As DNA, the CDR3 is TGTGCCAGCAGTTTAAGGGGAAGCACTGAAGCTTTCTTT. Translating it yields CASSLRGSTEAFF.

V gene TRBV9 combines with J gene TRBJ2-5, with a tentative D call TRBD2 (7 bases). Per the germline V gene, CDR1 is SGDLS and CDR2 is YYNGEE. Trimming removed 4 bases at V and 0 bases at J, with 13 bases between. CDR3 size: 15 residues. The CDR3 nucleotides read TGTGCCAGCAGCCCAGGGAGGGGGAACCAAGAGACCCAGTACTTC. It codes for CASSPGRGNQETQYF.

The rearrangement uses TRBV6-5 and TRBJ1-3; D may be TRBD1 (5 bases). The V end was cut by 7 bases, the J end by 4 bases, with 11 bases between. The CDR3 extends over 13 amino acids. Germline V gene data show CDR1 as MNHEY and CDR2 as SVGAGI. CDR3 sequence reads: CASKQAGGNTIYF. In nucleotides, the CDR3 is TGTGCCAGCAAACAGGCGGGGGGAAACACCATATATTTT.

The chain has TRBV18 and TRBJ2-5; no definite D call. Germline V gene sequence: CDR1 KGHSH, CDR2 LQKENI. V was cut by 4 bases and J by 1 base, with 4 bases left in between. This CDR3 is built from 12 residues. CDR3 in DNA: TGTGCCAGCTCACGGCTCCAAGAGACCCAGTACTTC. This codes for CASSRLQETQYF. The full variable domain, completed using reference TRBV18 and TRBJ2-5, is NAGVMQNPRHLVRRRGQEARLRCSPMKGHSHVYWYRQLPEEGLKFMVYLQKENIIDESGMPKERFSAEFPKEGPSILRIQQVVRGDSAAYFCASSRLQETQYFGPGTRLLVL.

The chain carries TRBV6-6 and TRBJ2-3, with D maybe TRBD1 (6 bases). The CDR3 has 15 amino acids. Germline V gives CDR1 MNHNY, CDR2 SVGAGI (reference sequence). V was cut by 3 bases and J by 0 bases, with 10 bases left in between. As DNA, the CDR3 is TGTGCCAGCAGTTATCAGGGGCTCAGCACAGATACGCAGTATTTT. Translating gives CASSYQGLSTDTQYF.

The chain uses TRBV5-4 and TRBJ1-1, with 9 bases identical to TRBD1. Per germline, CDR1 SGHNT and CDR2 YYREEE (reference sequence). J gave up 2 bases and V 2 bases, and 4 bases lay outside the gene matches. The length of the CDR3 is 15 residues. The CDR3 nucleotides are TGTGCCAGCAGCTTCCGGACAGGGGATAACACTGAAGCTTTCTTT. Its protein is CASSFRTGDNTEAFF.

The CDR3 loop reads CASIPESGGYTF. The DNA of the CDR3 is TGTGCCAGCATTCCGGAGTCGGGGGGCTACACCTTC. This chain connects TRBV28 to TRBJ1-2; D gene ambiguous. This CDR3 is built from 12 residues. The V and J ends lost 7 bases and 8 bases respectively, with 14 bases between them. Looked up from germline, CDR1 is MDHEN and CDR2 is SYDVKM.

There are a few counts of this clone. The junction departs from the called germline gene at one end, perhaps through a read error. The genes are TRBV19 and TRBJ1-6; D gene unclear. Germline CDR1 and CDR2: LNHDA and SQIVND (reference sequence). CDR3 length: 13 amino acids. The CDR3 DNA sequence: TGTGCCACTAGTCTCACAGCCAATTCACCCCTCCACTTT. The encoded protein is CATSLTANSPLHF.

The sample holds one count of this clone. The chain couples TRBV6-5 to TRBJ2-5, with 13 positions matching TRBD2. Germline V gives CDR1 MNHEY, CDR2 SVGAGI. V lost 8 bases to trimming and J lost 5 bases; unmatched junction nucleotides: 2. The CDR3 runs 13 residues. CDR3 protein: CASGTSGVETQYF. The CDR3 DNA follows: TGTGCCAGCGGGACTAGCGGGGTGGAGACCCAGTACTTC.

Notes on this clone: One end of the junction varies from germline; a read error may be responsible. The chain is built from TRBV6-5 and TRBJ1-5; D is ambiguous. Germline lookup yields CDR1 MNHEY and CDR2 SVGAGI. The CDR3 loop spans 13 amino acids. The CDR3 reads CASSDSLNQPQHF. Here the CDR3 DNA reads TGTGCCAGCAGTGACTCTCTCAATCAGCCCCAGCATTTT.

This chain joins TRBV5-1 and TRBJ1-1; D is perhaps TRBD1 (6 bases). Germline V gives CDR1 SGHRS, CDR2 YFSETQ. CDR3 length: 16 residues. V lost 3 bases, J lost 1 base, and 16 bases lay in between. The DNA of the CDR3 is TGCGCCAGCAGCTGGAACACCGGGACACCGAACACTGAAGCTTTCTTT. Amino acid sequence: CASSWNTGTPNTEAFF.

This clone was seen only a few times. The chain links TRBV7-8 to TRBJ1-5, with D uncertain. CDR1 is SGHVS and CDR2 is FQNEAQ in the germline V gene. V lost 4 bases and J 1 base, leaving 8 bases between the germline ends. This CDR3 contains 14 residues. The CDR3 DNA follows: TGTGCCAGCAGCTCGGTCCTAAGCAATCAGCCCCAGCATTTT. Protein: CASSSVLSNQPQHF. The whole variable domain, remainder taken from reference TRBV7-8 and TRBJ1-5, is GAGVSQSPRYKVAKRGQDVALRCDPISGHVSLFWYQQALGQGPEFLTYFQNEAQLDKSGLPSDRFFAERPEGSVSTLKIQRTQQEDSAVYLCASSSVLSNQPQHFGDGTRLSIL.

The chain has TRBV9 and TRBJ2-7; 9 nucleotides agree with TRBD1. J was trimmed by 6 bases and V by 4 bases; bases with no gene match: 8. The CDR3 has 14 amino acids. Per germline, CDR1 SGDLS and CDR2 YYNGEE. The CDR3 sequence is CASSPGQGNPEQYF. CDR3 coding DNA: TGTGCCAGCAGCCCGGGACAGGGTAATCCCGAGCAGTACTTC.

The CDR3 DNA follows: TGCGCCAGCAGCTCGTCACAGGGCCGGGGCACCGGGGAGCTGTTTTTT. Its protein product is CASSSSQGRGTGELFF. The chain joins TRBV5-1 to TRBJ2-2; D may be TRBD1 (6 bases). The CDR3 extends over 16 amino acids. V was pared by 3 bases and J by 4 bases, with 16 bases between. CDR1 and CDR2 (germline): SGHRS, YFSETQ.